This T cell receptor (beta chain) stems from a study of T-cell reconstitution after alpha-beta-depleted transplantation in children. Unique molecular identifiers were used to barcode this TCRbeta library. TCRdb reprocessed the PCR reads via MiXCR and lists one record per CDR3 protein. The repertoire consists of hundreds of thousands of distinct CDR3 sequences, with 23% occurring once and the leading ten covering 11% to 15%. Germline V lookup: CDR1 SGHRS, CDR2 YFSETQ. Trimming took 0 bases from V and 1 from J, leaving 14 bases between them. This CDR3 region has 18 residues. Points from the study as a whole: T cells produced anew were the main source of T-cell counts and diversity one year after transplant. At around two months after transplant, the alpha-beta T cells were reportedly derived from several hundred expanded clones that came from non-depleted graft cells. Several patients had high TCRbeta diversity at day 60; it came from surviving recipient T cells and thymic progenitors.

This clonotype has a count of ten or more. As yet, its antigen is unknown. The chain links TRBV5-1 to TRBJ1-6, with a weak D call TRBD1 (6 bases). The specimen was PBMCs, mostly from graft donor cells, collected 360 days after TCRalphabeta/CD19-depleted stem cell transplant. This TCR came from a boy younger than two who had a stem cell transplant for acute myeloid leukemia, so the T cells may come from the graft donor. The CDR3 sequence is CASSLGDNGRSYNSPLHF. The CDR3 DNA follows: TGCGCCAGCAGCTTGGGGGACAACGGAAGGTCCTATAATTCACCCCTCCACTTT.